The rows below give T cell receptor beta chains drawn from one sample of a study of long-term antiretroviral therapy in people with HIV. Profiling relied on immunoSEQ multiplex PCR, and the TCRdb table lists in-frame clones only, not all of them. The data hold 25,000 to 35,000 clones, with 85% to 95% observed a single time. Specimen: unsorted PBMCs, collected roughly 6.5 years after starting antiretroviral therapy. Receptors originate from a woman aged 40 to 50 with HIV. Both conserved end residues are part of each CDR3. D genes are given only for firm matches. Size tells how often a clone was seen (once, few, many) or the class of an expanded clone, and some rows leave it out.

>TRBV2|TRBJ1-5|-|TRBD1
TGTGCCAGCAGTGCGAAAGGGACAGGTAATCAGCCCCAGCATTTT
CASSAKGTGNQPQHF
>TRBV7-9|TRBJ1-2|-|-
TGTGCCAGCAGCGATACGGACTTGAGTCTCGGTGGCTACACCTTC
CASSDTDLSLGGYTF
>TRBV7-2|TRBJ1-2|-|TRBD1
TGTGCCAGCGGCCGCCTGGGGACAGGGGATTATGGCTACACCTTC
CASGRLGTGDYGYTF
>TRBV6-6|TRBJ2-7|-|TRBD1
TGTGCCAGCAGACCCCAGGGACAGGGGGCTTCGTACGAGCAGTACTTC
CASRPQGQGASYEQYF
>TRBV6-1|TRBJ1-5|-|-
TGTGCCAGCAGTGAAAGGGTAGATCAGCCCCAGCATTTT
CASSERVDQPQHF
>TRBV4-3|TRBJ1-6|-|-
TGCGCCAGCAGCCAAGACCGACAGTATAATTCACCCCTCCACTTT
CASSQDRQYNSPLHF
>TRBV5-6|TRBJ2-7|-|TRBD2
TGTGCCAGCACCCGGGGGAGGGGAGCGGGGGCCCGAGAGCAGTACTTC
CASTRGRGAGAREQYF
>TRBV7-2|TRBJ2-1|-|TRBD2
TGTGCCAGCAGCTTTCGGACTAGCGGGGTGAATGAGCAGTTCTTC
CASSFRTSGVNEQFF
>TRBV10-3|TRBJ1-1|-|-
TGTGCCATCAGAGGGGCAGGGGAAAGCACTGAAGCTTTCTTT
CAIRGAGESTEAFF
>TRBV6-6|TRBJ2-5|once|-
TGTGCCAGCAGTTACGGCAGGGGTTTGGAAGAGACCCAGTACTTC
CASSYGRGLEETQYF
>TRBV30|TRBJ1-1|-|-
TGTGCCTGGAGTGTCGACGTGAACACTGAAGCTTTCTTT
CAWSVDVNTEAFF
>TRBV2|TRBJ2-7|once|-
TGTGCCATACTATTGACGGTTTCTTCCTACGAGCAGTACTTC
CAILLTVSSYEQYF
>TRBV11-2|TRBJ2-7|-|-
TGTGCCAGCAGCTTACGCAGGGGCCTCCTCTACGAGCAGTACTTC
CASSLRRGLLYEQYF
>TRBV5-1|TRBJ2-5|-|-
TGCGCCAGCAGCTTGGGAGCTAGCTGGGAGACCCAGTACTTC
CASSLGASWETQYF
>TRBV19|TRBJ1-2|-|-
TGTGCCAGTAGTATAATGGACAGTATCTATGGCTACACCTTC
CASSIMDSIYGYTF
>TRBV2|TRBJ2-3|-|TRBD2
TGTGCCAGCAGTTTAGCGGGGGGGCATTTAGATACGCAGTATTTT
CASSLAGGHLDTQYF
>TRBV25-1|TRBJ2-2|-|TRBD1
TGTGCCAGCAGTACCCGGGACAGGATTGGCGGGGAGCTGTTTTTT
CASSTRDRIGGELFF
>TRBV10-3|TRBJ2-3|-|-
TGTGCCATCAGTGCGCGGACAGACCCTGTGGATACGCAGTATTTT
CAISARTDPVDTQYF
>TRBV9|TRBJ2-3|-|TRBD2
TGTGCCAGCAGCGTAGAACCCGCGGGGGGGCCGTTGACAGATACGCAGTATTTT
CASSVEPAGGPLTDTQYF
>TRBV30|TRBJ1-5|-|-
TGTGCCTGGAGTTTTGGACAGAGTAGCAATCAGCCCCAGCATTTT
CAWSFGQSSNQPQHF
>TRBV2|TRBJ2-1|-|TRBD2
TGTGCCAGCAGTCGGGGGGGGGTCGATGAGCAGTTCTTC
CASSRGGVDEQFF
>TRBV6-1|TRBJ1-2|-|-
TGTGCCAGCTTCAGGGGCGCCACAGGGGGCTACACCTTC
CASFRGATGGYTF
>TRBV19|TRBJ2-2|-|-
TGTGCCAGTAGTATAACCGGGACACGACTTACCGGGGAGCTGTTTTTT
CASSITGTRLTGELFF
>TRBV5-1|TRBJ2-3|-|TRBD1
TGCGCCAGCAGCTTTTCCGGGACAGGGGGGGATACGCAGTATTTT
CASSFSGTGGDTQYF
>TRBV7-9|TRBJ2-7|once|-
TGTGCCAGCAGCCCATCGGACTCCCCGAAGCAGTACTTC
CASSPSDSPKQYF
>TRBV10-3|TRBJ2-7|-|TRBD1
TGTGCCATCAGTGGTATGGGGACAGCCACCGGCGAGCAGTACTTC
CAISGMGTATGEQYF
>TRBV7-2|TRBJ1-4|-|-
TGTGCCAGCAGCCCACAGGCCGGTGGAAAACTGTTTTTT
CASSPQAGGKLFF
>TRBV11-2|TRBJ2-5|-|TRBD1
TGTGCCAGCAGCCTACAGGGGCGACAAGAGACCCAGTACTTC
CASSLQGRQETQYF
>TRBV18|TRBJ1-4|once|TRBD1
TGTGCCAGCTCACCCGGGACAGCTAATGAAAAACTGTTTTTT
CASSPGTANEKLFF
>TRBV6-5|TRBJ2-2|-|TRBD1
TGTGCCAGCAGTTTTCGACAGGGGGCGGTCGGGGAGCTGTTTTTT
CASSFRQGAVGELFF